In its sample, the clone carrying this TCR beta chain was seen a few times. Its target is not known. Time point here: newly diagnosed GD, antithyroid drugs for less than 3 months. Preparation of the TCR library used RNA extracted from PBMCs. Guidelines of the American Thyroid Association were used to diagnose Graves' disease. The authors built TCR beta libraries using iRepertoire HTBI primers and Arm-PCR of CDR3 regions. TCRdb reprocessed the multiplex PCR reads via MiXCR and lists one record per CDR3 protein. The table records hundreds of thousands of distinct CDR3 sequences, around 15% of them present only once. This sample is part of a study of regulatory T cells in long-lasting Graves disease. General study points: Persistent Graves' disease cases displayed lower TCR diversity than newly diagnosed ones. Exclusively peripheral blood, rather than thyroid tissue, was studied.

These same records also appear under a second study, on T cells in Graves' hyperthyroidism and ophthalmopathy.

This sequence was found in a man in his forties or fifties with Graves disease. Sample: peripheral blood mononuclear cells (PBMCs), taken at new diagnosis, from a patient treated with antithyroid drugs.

CDR3 residues: CASRRRSGGPYNEQFF. For the CDR3, the DNA is TGTGCCAGCCGTCGCCGGTCGGGGGGGCCATACAATGAGCAGTTCTTC. The gene calls are TRBV6-1 and TRBJ2-1; 8 nucleotides match TRBD2. With V trimmed by 8 bases and J by 4 bases, 13 bases remained unmatched. Germline CDR1 is MNHNS and CDR2 is SASEGT. The CDR3 totals 16 residues.